The sequence of this T cell receptor (beta chain) was determined in a study of control samples from healthy donors and cancer patients. TCRdb's table, derived via immunoSEQ multiplex PCR, lists solely in-frame clones and lacks some. The table includes tens of thousands of clones, roughly nine tenths detected once. The specimen sequenced was blood. This sequence was found in a man aged 25 to 40 in good health.

The CDR3 DNA reads as TGTGCCTGGAGCCTTGGAAACACCATATATTTT. This gives the protein CAWSLGNTIYF. V and J are TRBV30 and TRBJ1-3, with no clear D. V lost 3 bases and J lost 3, with 3 bases in between. Germline V gene data show CDR1 as GTSNPN and CDR2 as SVGIG (reference sequence). The CDR3 runs to 11 residues.